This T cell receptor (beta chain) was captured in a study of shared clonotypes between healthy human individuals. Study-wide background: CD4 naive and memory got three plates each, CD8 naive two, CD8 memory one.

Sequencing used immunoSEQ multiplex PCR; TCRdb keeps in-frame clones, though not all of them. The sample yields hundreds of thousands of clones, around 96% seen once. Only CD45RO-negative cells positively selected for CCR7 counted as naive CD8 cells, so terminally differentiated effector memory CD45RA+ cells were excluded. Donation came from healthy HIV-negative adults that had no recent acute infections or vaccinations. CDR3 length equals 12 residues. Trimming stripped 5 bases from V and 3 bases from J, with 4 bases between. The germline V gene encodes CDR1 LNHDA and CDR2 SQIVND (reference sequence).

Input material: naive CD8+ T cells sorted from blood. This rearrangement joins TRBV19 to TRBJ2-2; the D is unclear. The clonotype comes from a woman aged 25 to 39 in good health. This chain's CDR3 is CASSQDTGELFF. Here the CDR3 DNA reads TGTGCCAGTAGTCAAGACACCGGGGAGCTGTTTTTT.